One and the same sample provided the 21 T cell receptor beta chains below, sequenced in a study of vaccination and CD4 T cells after COVID-19. CD4+ T cells that had been cultured provided DNA sequenced with the Oncomine TCR Beta short-read assay. TCRdb re-called the PCR reads through MiXCR, storing one row per CDR3 protein. This sample carries 15,000 to 25,000 distinct CDR3 sequences, 40% to 45% of them seen once, and the ten largest clones take roughly a quarter. Antigen specificity for these receptors is unknown. The treatment here: approximately nine-day PBMC culture with coronavirus spike peptide pools or control peptides (ViraFEST assay). The input for sequencing was CD4+ T cells from blood, cultured in vitro, taken before SARS-CoV-2 vaccination. The origin of the receptors is a human donor who received a COVID-19 vaccine.

This chain connects TRBV11-2 to TRBJ2-5; maybe TRBD2 (5 bases). This CDR3 is 18 amino acids long. Germline CDR1 is SGHAT and CDR2 is FQNNGV. The germline V and J ends were trimmed by 0 bases and 6 bases, with 23 bases remaining between them. The CDR3 DNA sequence: TGTGCCAGCAGCTTAGATCTCACTCCTCAGCTAGCCTTAAAGACCCAGTACTTC. It specifies CASSLDLTPQLALKTQYF.

This sequence joins TRBV30 and TRBJ1-1, with D uncertain. The CDR3 is 13 amino acids. Trimming removed 0 bases from V and 1 base from J, with 6 bases in between. Germline loops: CDR1 GTSNPN, CDR2 SVGIG (reference sequence). As DNA, the CDR3 is TGTGCCTGGAGTGTACTGCAGAACACTGAAGCTTTCTTT. It specifies CAWSVLQNTEAFF.

This sequence joins TRBV20-1 and TRBJ2-3, with 7 bases aligning to TRBD1. In germline, CDR1 is DFQATT, CDR2 SNEGSKA (reference sequence). The length of the CDR3 is 13 residues. V gave up 5 bases and J gave up 7 bases; unmatched junction bases: 9. The CDR3 spells CSAADRVGHTQYF. CDR3 sequence (DNA): TGCAGTGCTGCTGACAGGGTCGGGCATACGCAGTATTTT.

The chain joins TRBV6-2 or TRBV6-3 to TRBJ2-7; a weak D match, TRBD2 (5 bases). Trimming took off 0 bases at V and 6 bases at J, with 12 bases between the two ends. This CDR3 spans 14 amino acids. CDR1 is MNHEY, CDR2 SVGEGT, per germline. The CDR3: CASSYSLDTAEQYF. The CDR3 DNA follows: TGTGCCAGCAGTTACTCACTAGATACCGCCGAGCAGTACTTC.

This clonotype was seen a few times. The chain couples TRBV30 to TRBJ1-1, with D possibly matching TRBD1 (5 bases). Germline V gene lookup returns CDR1 GTSNPN and CDR2 SVGIG (reference sequence). The V gene lost 0 bases and the J gene lost 3 bases, with 8 bases spanning the gap. The CDR3 runs to 13 residues. CDR3 coding DNA: TGTGCCTGGAGTGTACGAGGGGACACTGAAGCTTTCTTT. Translating gives CAWSVRGDTEAFF.

V is TRBV6-1 and J is TRBJ2-7; a weak D match, TRBD1 (6 bases). The CDR3 runs 14 residues. From germline, CDR1 is MNHNS and CDR2 SASEGT. V shed 7 bases and J shed 5 bases, with 18 bases lying between them. CDR3 sequence: CASTPRTELNEQYF. The DNA for the CDR3 is TGTGCCAGCACCCCCAGGACAGAGCTGAACGAGCAGTACTTC.

V and J are TRBV7-9 and TRBJ2-7; TRBD1 agrees at 9 bases. The junction had 3 bases not matched to a gene; V was cut back by 4 bases and J by 5 bases. The CDR3 extends over 13 amino acids. Germline V lookup: CDR1 SEHNR, CDR2 FQNEAQ (reference sequence). This chain's CDR3 is CASSYRGRDEQYF. CDR3 bases: TGTGCCAGCAGCTACAGGGGGCGGGACGAGCAGTACTTC.

In this sample, this clonotype turned up once. The J gene is TRBJ2-2, the V gene TRBV19; 8 positions agree with TRBD1. The CDR3 is 15 amino acids. V gave up 4 bases and J gave up 5 bases; unmatched junction bases: 6. The germline CDR1 and CDR2 sequences are LNHDA and SQIVND (reference sequence). CDR3 bases: TGTGCCAGTAGTACAACCGGGACAGGAACCGGGGAGCTGTTTTTT. Amino acids: CASSTTGTGTGELFF.

The rearrangement joins TRBV25-1 to TRBJ1-1; TRBD1 is a possible D gene (5 bases). V shed 2 bases and J shed 6 bases, with 19 bases lying between them. This CDR3 is 16 amino acids long. Germline CDR1 and CDR2: MGHDK and SYGVNS. The CDR3 DNA is TGTGCCAGCAGTGAAAACGTGGGGGACGAGATCCCTGAAGCTTTCTTT. Translating it yields CASSENVGDEIPEAFF.

The V call is TRBV3-1, the J call TRBJ2-7; TRBD1 matches at 10 bases. Germline V lookup: CDR1 LGHDT, CDR2 YNNKEL (reference sequence). The J segment lost 6 bases and the V segment lost 4 bases, leaving 12 bases of the junction unmatched. This CDR3 spans 16 amino acids. CDR3 sequence reads: CASSPSSGTGASEQYF. The CDR3 nucleotides read TGTGCCAGCAGCCCTTCATCCGGGACAGGGGCATCCGAGCAGTACTTC.

Only a few counts were recorded for this clonotype. This chain joins TRBV5-8 and TRBJ2-4; D remains ambiguous. Trimming removed 4 bases at V and 2 bases at J, with 13 bases between. Germline CDR1 is SGHTS and CDR2 is YDEGEE. This CDR3 comprises 15 residues. CDR3 in amino acids: CASSPLQASKNIQYF. CDR3 sequence (DNA): TGTGCCAGCAGCCCCTTGCAGGCATCCAAAAACATTCAGTACTTC.

The chain combines TRBV5-6 with TRBJ2-7; D unclear. Germline loops: CDR1 SGHDT, CDR2 YYEEEE. V gave up 0 bases and J gave up 3 bases, with 10 bases separating them. The CDR3 has 14 residues. The CDR3 protein is CASSLAGYFYEQYF. The CDR3, as DNA: TGTGCCAGCAGCTTGGCCGGGTACTTCTACGAGCAGTACTTC.

The chain uses TRBV10-2 and TRBJ2-1, with TRBD2 matching 11 bases. The CDR3 contains 18 residues. The trim removed 7 bases at V and 6 bases at J, leaving 17 bases unmatched. Germline V gives CDR1 WSHSY, CDR2 SAAADI. The chain's CDR3 is CASNPKRIAGGPLNEQFF. The CDR3 DNA reads TGCGCCAGCAACCCCAAGAGAATAGCGGGGGGGCCTCTCAATGAGCAGTTCTTC.

This chain uses TRBV6-5 with TRBJ1-6, with a weak D call TRBD1 (5 bases). The germline V gene encodes CDR1 MNHEY and CDR2 SVGAGI. The CDR3 length is 15 residues. The V and J ends lost 0 bases and 2 bases respectively, with 5 bases between them. CDR3 DNA sequence: TGTGCCAGCAGTTACTCGACAGCCTATAATTCACCCCTCCACTTT. Translating gives CASSYSTAYNSPLHF.

This clonotype was counted a few times. This sequence joins TRBV6-5 and TRBJ1-6, with D unclear. V was cut by 0 bases and J by 1 base, with 13 bases left in between. The CDR3 is made up of 18 amino acids. CDR1 and CDR2 from the germline V gene are MNHEY and SVGAGI. CDR3 sequence: CASSYSSRGISYNSPLHF. In nucleotides, the CDR3 is TGTGCCAGCAGTTACTCATCCAGAGGGATATCCTATAATTCACCCCTCCACTTT.

This chain uses TRBV24-1 with TRBJ2-3; the D gene is possibly TRBD2 (5 bases). V was clipped by 3 bases and J by 0 bases, with 9 bases between them. This CDR3 is built from 15 residues. The V gene's germline CDR1 is KGHDR and CDR2 SFDVKD. The CDR3 DNA reads as TGTGCCACCAGTGATGCGGGTCTGAGCACAGATACGCAGTATTTT. Encoded protein: CATSDAGLSTDTQYF.

CDR3 amino acids: CASSLGTSGGEQFF. The CDR3 DNA reads TGTGCCAGCAGCTTAGGGACTAGCGGGGGGGAGCAGTTCTTC. This sequence joins TRBV7-8 and TRBJ2-1; the match to TRBD2 covers 14 bases. J gave up 10 bases and V 1 base, and 0 bases lay outside the gene matches. CDR3 length: 14 amino acids. CDR1 and CDR2 (germline): SGHVS, FQNEAQ.

The rearrangement links TRBV25-1 to TRBJ2-7; 9 nucleotides align to TRBD1. The germline CDR1 and CDR2 sequences are MGHDK and SYGVNS. The CDR3 covers 16 residues. Trimming cost V 5 bases and J 5 bases; bases outside gene matches: 13. The CDR3 here is CASSHAGTGTSHEQYF. CDR3 coding DNA: TGTGCCAGCAGTCACGCCGGGACAGGGACGAGTCACGAGCAGTACTTC.

The chain employs TRBV6-2 or TRBV6-3 and TRBJ1-2; 9 bases are a match to TRBD1. Trimming took 6 bases from V and 13 from J; bases not matched to a gene: 9. CDR1 is MNHEY and CDR2 is SVGEGT in the germline V gene. CDR3 length equals 12 residues. This CDR3 is CASRRDRETGTF. The DNA of the CDR3 is TGTGCCAGCAGGCGGGACAGGGAAACGGGCACCTTC.

The rearrangement uses TRBV6-1 and TRBJ2-7; TRBD1 might be the D (6 bases). Germline CDR1 is MNHNS and CDR2 is SASEGT. Trimming left V 6 bases short and J 0 bases short, with 9 bases between. This CDR3 is built from 13 residues. CDR3 bases: TGTGCCAGCAGGCAGACAGGCTCCTACGAGCAGTACTTC. It encodes CASRQTGSYEQYF.

The chain has TRBV19 and TRBJ1-4, with D possibly being TRBD1 (6 bases). CDR3 length: 16 residues. Germline V gives CDR1 LNHDA, CDR2 SQIVND (reference sequence). V lost 4 bases and J lost 0, with 12 bases in between. The CDR3 DNA is TGTGCCAGTAGTACCCCCCGACAGGCAACTAATGAAAAACTGTTTTTT. Residues: CASSTPRQATNEKLFF.